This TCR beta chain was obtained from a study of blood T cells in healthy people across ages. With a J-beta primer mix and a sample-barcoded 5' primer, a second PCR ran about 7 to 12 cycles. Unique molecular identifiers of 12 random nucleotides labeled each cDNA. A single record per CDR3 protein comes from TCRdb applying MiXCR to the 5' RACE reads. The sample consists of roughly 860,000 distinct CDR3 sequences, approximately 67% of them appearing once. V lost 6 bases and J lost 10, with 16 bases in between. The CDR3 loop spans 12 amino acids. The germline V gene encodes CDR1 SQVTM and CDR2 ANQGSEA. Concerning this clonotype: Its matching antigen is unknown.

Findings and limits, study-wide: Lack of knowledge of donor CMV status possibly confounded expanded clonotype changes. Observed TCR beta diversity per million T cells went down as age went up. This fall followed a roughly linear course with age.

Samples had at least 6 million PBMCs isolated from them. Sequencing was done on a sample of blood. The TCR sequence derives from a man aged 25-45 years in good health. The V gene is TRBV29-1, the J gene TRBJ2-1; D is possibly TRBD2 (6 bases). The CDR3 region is CSVSDWAGEQFF. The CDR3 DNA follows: TGCAGCGTGTCCGACTGGGCGGGGGAGCAGTTCTTC.